This T cell receptor (beta chain) was retrieved from a study of blood T cells in healthy people across ages. As for this clonotype: Its antigen is as yet unknown.

Overall study findings and caveats: Higher diversity and more naive CD4+ cells were features of long-lived donors, compared to aged donors.

Ranging in age from roughly 6 to 90, the donors were healthy Caucasian individuals from Russia. Sample-barcoded 5' priming and a J-beta primer mix drove a second PCR of roughly 7 to 11 cycles. TCRdb re-derived calls from the 5' RACE reads in MiXCR, one entry per CDR3 protein. The sample has about 970,000 distinct CDR3 sequences; around 54% are singletons. CDR3 length equals 12 residues. Germline V gives CDR1 MNHEY, CDR2 SMNVEV (reference sequence). V was cut by 10 bases and J by 2 bases, with 9 bases left in between. This rearrangement joins TRBV27 to TRBJ2-1, with a weak D call TRBD1 (5 bases). Input material: blood. The sequence was obtained from a woman aged 55-70 years in good health. The CDR3, as DNA: TGTGCCATCAGGGCAGCCTACAATGAGCAGTTCTTC. This sequence encodes CAIRAAYNEQFF.